The entry below describes one TCR beta chain. Its antigen is as yet unknown. The protocol was immunoSEQ multiplex PCR, while the TCRdb copy is restricted to in-frame clones and leaves out a portion. In the table there are tens of thousands of clones, 80% of which are singletons. The data were obtained in a study of T cell responses to AZD1222 COVID-19 vaccine. Study results and caveats: Researchers took repertoire samples only after the peak T cell response had come. It should be noted that donors were predominantly white British and more often female, and clonal diversity was possibly underestimated. Dominant at 160-218 and 743-854, vaccine-associated CD4 TCRs also spanned spike. Only a handful of individuals given AZD1222 were seropositive at baseline.

Germline CDR1 SNHLY, CDR2 FYNNEI. J lost 0 bases, V lost 6 bases, and 5 bases had no gene match. This CDR3 region has 14 residues. V usage is TRBV2 and J usage is TRBJ2-7; 7 bases are shared with TRBD1. The starting material was peripheral blood, obtained 28 days after the second dose of the MenACWY control vaccine. The clonotype originates from an adult who received the MenACWY meningococcal vaccine as a control. CDR3 nucleotides: TGTGCCAGCAGGAAGACAGGGCCCTCCTACGAGCAGTACTTC. It translates to CASRKTGPSYEQYF. Full variable domain (remainder filled in from reference TRBV2 and TRBJ2-7): EPEVTQTPSHQVTQMGQEVILRCVPISNHLYFYWYRQILGQKVEFLVSFYNNEISEKSEIFDDQFSVERPDGSNFTLKIRSTKLEDSAMYFCASRKTGPSYEQYFGPGTRLTVT.